The present T cell receptor beta chain was sequenced within a study of T-cell reconstitution after alpha-beta-depleted transplantation in children. For TCRbeta, the library was prepared with unique molecular identifiers. TCRdb re-derived calls from the PCR reads in MiXCR, one entry per CDR3 protein. The data contain fewer than 750,000 distinct CDR3 sequences, 25% to 30% of them singletons. Findings and limits, study-wide: After transplant, at about two months, alpha-beta T cells were reportedly derived from several hundred expanded graft clones. High day-60 TCRbeta diversity in some patients came from surviving recipient T cells and thymic progenitors.

This clonotype was counted a few times. What it binds is not known. This TCR derives from a boy under two years old with Wiskott-Aldrich syndrome, due to receive a stem cell transplant. The sequenced sample was PBMCs, obtained before TCRalphabeta/CD19-depleted stem cell transplant.

The CDR3 DNA follows: TGCGCCAGCAGCTTTCGCGGGATCCAAGAGACCCAGTACTTC. Its protein is CASSFRGIQETQYF. The chain is built from TRBV5-1 and TRBJ2-5, with D possibly matching TRBD2 (6 bases). CDR1 and CDR2 (germline): SGHRS, YFSETQ. Trimming pared 2 bases from V and 1 base from J, leaving 9 bases between. The CDR3 extends over 14 amino acids.